This TCR beta chain originates from a study of blood T cell repertoires in COVID-19. Only in-frame clones appear in the TCRdb table, and some are missing; sequencing was by immunoSEQ multiplex PCR. The sample holds approximately 46,000 clones; 65% to 90% are singletons and the top ten take around 2.5%. The CDR3 contains 19 residues. Germline CDR1 reads SGHTS; CDR2 reads YDEGEE. With V trimmed by 0 bases and J by 0 bases, 4 bases remained unmatched. The V call is TRBV5-8, the J call TRBJ2-1; 15 positions match TRBD2. This clonotype originated in a woman between 55 and 75 years old with acute or convalescent COVID-19. Input material: peripheral blood. CDR3 residues: CASSLVGLAGGSSYNEQFF. The CDR3 DNA follows: TGTGCCAGCAGCTTGGTTGGACTAGCGGGGGGGAGCTCCTACAATGAGCAGTTCTTC.